The 9 T cell receptor beta chains given below trace back to one sample, sequenced in a study of shared clonotypes between healthy human individuals. It was CD45RO-negative cells, positively selected for CCR7, that made up naive CD8 cells, with terminally differentiated effector memory CD45RA+ cells excluded. The method was immunoSEQ multiplex PCR; TCRdb's version includes in-frame clones alone and lacks a portion of them. Of about 680,000 clones in the sample, about 91% are singletons; the top ten hold approximately 24%. Sample: naive CD8+ T cells sorted from blood. The receptor set was obtained from a man aged 30 to 45 in good health.

The rearrangement uses TRBV5-6 and TRBJ1-3; D call uncertain. The CDR3 has 14 amino acids. Germline V gene lookup returns CDR1 SGHDT and CDR2 YYEEEE. With 6 bases removed from V and 4 bases from J, the gap between germline ends came to 14 bases. The CDR3 nucleotides are TGTGCCAGCACCCTTGGTATACCCGGAAACACCATATATTTT. Amino acid sequence: CASTLGIPGNTIYF.

The chain recombines TRBV4-1 with TRBJ2-7; D call uncertain. V was pared by 1 base and J by 2 bases, with 12 bases between. This CDR3 is built from 15 residues. CDR1 is MGHRA, CDR2 YSYEKL, per germline. This CDR3 is CASSQGLPRTYEQYF. The CDR3 region has the DNA TGCGCCAGCAGCCAAGGACTTCCACGAACCTACGAGCAGTACTTC.

The chain is built from TRBV5-1 and TRBJ2-5; 8 bases match TRBD1. The junction had 10 bases not matched to a gene; V was cut back by 4 bases and J by 5 bases. CDR1 SGHRS and CDR2 YFSETQ come from the germline V gene. The CDR3 sequence is 15 residues long. The CDR3 region is CASSLRTGRAETQYF. The CDR3 DNA reads as TGCGCCAGCAGCCTCAGGACAGGGAGAGCTGAGACCCAGTACTTC.

The chain employs TRBV27 and TRBJ2-7, with 9 bases that match TRBD1. Unmatched junction bases numbered 6, after V lost 3 bases and J lost 3 bases. The CDR3 has 15 amino acids. Per germline, CDR1 MNHEY and CDR2 SMNVEV (reference sequence). The CDR3 sequence is CASSFTGTGSYEQYF. The CDR3 region has the DNA TGTGCCAGCAGTTTTACCGGGACAGGGAGCTACGAGCAGTACTTC.

The V and J genes are TRBV6-5 and TRBJ2-1; no reliable D call. There are 12 residues in the CDR3. Germline CDR1 is MNHEY and CDR2 is SVGAGI. Trimming shortened V by 4 bases and J by 8 bases, and 9 bases separated the two germline ends. CDR3 in DNA: TGTGCCAGCAGTTCCCACATGGATGAGCAGTTCTTC. As protein: CASSSHMDEQFF.

This clone appeared a single time. The chain combines TRBV29-1 with TRBJ2-5; D perhaps matches TRBD2 (6 bases). This CDR3 has 14 residues. The germline gives CDR1 SQVTM, CDR2 ANQGSEA. The V gene lost 3 bases and the J gene lost 2 bases, with 13 bases spanning the gap. The CDR3 loop reads CSVDGAGEQETQYF. CDR3 DNA: TGCAGCGTTGACGGAGCGGGCGAACAAGAGACCCAGTACTTC.

This sequence joins TRBV4-1 and TRBJ2-1; D assignment may be TRBD1 or TRBD2 (5 bases each). This CDR3 has 15 amino acids. Germline CDR1 is MGHRA and CDR2 is YSYEKL. Trimming took 5 bases from V and 4 from J, leaving 15 bases between them. The CDR3 nucleotides read TGCGCCAGCAGCTACCGGGACGAGGGGTACAATGAGCAGTTCTTC. Encoded protein: CASSYRDEGYNEQFF.

The chain uses TRBV7-9 and TRBJ1-1; D remains unclear. Germline V gives CDR1 SEHNR, CDR2 FQNEAQ (reference sequence). This CDR3 region has 15 residues. Trimming removed 2 bases at V and 1 base at J, with 11 bases between. CDR3 protein: CASSLNPGRNTEAFF. In nucleotides, the CDR3 is TGTGCCAGCAGCTTAAATCCAGGAAGGAACACTGAAGCTTTCTTT.

The chain combines TRBV29-1 with TRBJ2-3; TRBD2 aligns across 14 bases. There are 15 residues in the CDR3. With 7 bases clipped from V and 5 bases from J, the junction kept 8 bases outside the gene matches. Germline lookup yields CDR1 SQVTM and CDR2 ANQGSEA. CDR3 in amino acids: CSAETSGRAGDTQYF. CDR3 coding DNA: TGCAGCGCAGAGACTAGCGGGAGGGCAGGAGATACGCAGTATTTT.